The source of this T cell receptor (beta chain) is a study of cytomegalovirus exposure and HLA in healthy donors. PCR used 60 Vbeta primers and 13 Jbeta primers. Profiling relied on immunoSEQ multiplex PCR, and the TCRdb table lists in-frame clones only, not all of them. The sample gives 110,000 or so clones, 60% to 85% of which show up once; under 3% is in the top ten. Findings and limits, study-wide: The majority of CMV-associated TCR beta chains were reported as apparently HLA-restricted in a later analysis.

As to this clone: As yet, its antigen is unknown.

The V gene's germline CDR1 is SGHNT and CDR2 YYREEE (reference sequence). This CDR3 contains 14 residues. Trimming stripped 4 bases from V and 0 bases from J, with 10 bases between. The chain carries TRBV5-4 and TRBJ1-1; a possible D gene is TRBD1 (5 bases). The clonotype comes from a woman between 35 and 50 years old in good health and CMV-seropositive. Source material: PBMCs. DNA for the CDR3: TGTGCCAGCAGCCGAACAGGCCTGAACACTGAAGCTTTCTTT. Protein sequence: CASSRTGLNTEAFF.